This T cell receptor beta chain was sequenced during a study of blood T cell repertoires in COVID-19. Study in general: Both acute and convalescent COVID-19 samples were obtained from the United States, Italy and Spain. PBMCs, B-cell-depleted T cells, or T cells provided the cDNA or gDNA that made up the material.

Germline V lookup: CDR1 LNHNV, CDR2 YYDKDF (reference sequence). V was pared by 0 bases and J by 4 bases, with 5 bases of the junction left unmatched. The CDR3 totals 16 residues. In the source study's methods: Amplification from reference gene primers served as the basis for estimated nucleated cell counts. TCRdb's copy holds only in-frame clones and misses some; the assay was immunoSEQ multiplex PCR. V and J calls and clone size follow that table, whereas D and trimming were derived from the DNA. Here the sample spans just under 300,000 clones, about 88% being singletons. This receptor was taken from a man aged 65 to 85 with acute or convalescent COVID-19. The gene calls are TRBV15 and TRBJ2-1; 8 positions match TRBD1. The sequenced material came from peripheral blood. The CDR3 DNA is TGTGCCACCAGCAGAGAGATAGGACAGGGATACAATGAGCAGTTCTTC. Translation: CATSREIGQGYNEQFF.